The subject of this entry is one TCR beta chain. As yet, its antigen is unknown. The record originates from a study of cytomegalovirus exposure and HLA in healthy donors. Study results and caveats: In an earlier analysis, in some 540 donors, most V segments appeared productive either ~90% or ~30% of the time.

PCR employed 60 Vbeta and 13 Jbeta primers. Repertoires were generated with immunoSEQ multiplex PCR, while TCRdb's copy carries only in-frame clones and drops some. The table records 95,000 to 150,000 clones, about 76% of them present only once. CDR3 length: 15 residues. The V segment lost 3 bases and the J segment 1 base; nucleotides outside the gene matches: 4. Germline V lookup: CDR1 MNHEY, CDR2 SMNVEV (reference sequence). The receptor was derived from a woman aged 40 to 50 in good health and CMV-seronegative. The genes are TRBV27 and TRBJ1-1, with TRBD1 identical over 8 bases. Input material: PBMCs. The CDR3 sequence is CASSLGTGGNTEAFF. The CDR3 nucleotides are TGTGCCAGCAGTTTGGGCACAGGGGGGAACACTGAAGCTTTCTTT.